This is a list of T cell receptor beta chains from one sample in a study of cytomegalovirus exposure and HLA in healthy donors. Here immunoSEQ multiplex PCR was the method, and the copy in TCRdb shows in-frame clones only, minus some. The top ten hold 22% of the sample, which has roughly 110,000 clones, roughly 80% seen once. The sequenced material came from PBMCs. Receptors were obtained from a young man in good health and CMV-seropositive. CDR3s include the opening cysteine and the closing phenylalanine or tryptophan. A D gene is named only where the DNA matches it firmly. A clone size is listed for some rows: how often the clone was seen (once, few, many), or a class if it is expanded.

V: TRBV5-4; length: 14; size: .; J: TRBJ1-3; D: .; DNA: TGTGCCAGCAGCTTGGGACAGATCGGAAACACCATATATTTT; CDR3: CASSLGQIGNTIYF
V: TRBV7-2; length: 15; size: .; J: TRBJ1-4; D: .; DNA: TGTGCCAGCAGCTTACTCCGGGATATGGGTGAAAAACTGTTTTTT; CDR3: CASSLLRDMGEKLFF
V: TRBV5-1; length: 14; size: .; J: TRBJ1-4; D: TRBD1; DNA: TGCGCCAGCAGCTTGGACAGGGGAGGTGAAAAACTGTTTTTT; CDR3: CASSLDRGGEKLFF
V: TRBV7-9; length: 12; size: once; J: TRBJ2-3; D: TRBD1; DNA: TGTGCCAGCAGCCGACAGGGAGATACGCAGTATTTT; CDR3: CASSRQGDTQYF
V: TRBV6-1; length: 15; size: .; J: TRBJ2-1; D: TRBD2; DNA: TGTGCCAGCACCCCGACTAGCGGGAGGGACAATGAGCAGTTCTTC; CDR3: CASTPTSGRDNEQFF
V: TRBV5-1; length: 18; size: .; J: TRBJ2-7; D: TRBD2; DNA: TGCGCCAGCAGCTTCGGACTAGCGGGGGGTCATTTAAGAGGAGAGCAGTACTTC; CDR3: CASSFGLAGGHLRGEQYF
V: TRBV14; length: 13; size: once; J: TRBJ1-2; D: .; DNA: TGTGCCAGCAGCCAAGATCACGGCTATGGCTACACCTTC; CDR3: CASSQDHGYGYTF
V: TRBV10-3; length: 14; size: .; J: TRBJ1-2; D: TRBD1; DNA: TGTGCCATCAGTGAGTATAGACAGGGAGATGGCTACACCTTC; CDR3: CAISEYRQGDGYTF
V: TRBV20-1; length: 11; size: once; J: TRBJ1-3; D: .; DNA: TGCAGCACAGGGTTCGGAAACACCATATATTTT; CDR3: CSTGFGNTIYF
V: TRBV6-1; length: 14; size: .; J: TRBJ1-4; D: TRBD1; DNA: TGTGCCAGCAAAGTAAGGGGGCGAAGTGAAAAACTGTTTTTT; CDR3: CASKVRGRSEKLFF
V: TRBV4-1; length: 16; size: once; J: TRBJ2-7; D: .; DNA: TGCGCCAGCAGCCAAGGTCCCGTGTGGGGCCCCTACGAGCAGTACTTC; CDR3: CASSQGPVWGPYEQYF
V: TRBV5-1; length: 17; size: .; J: TRBJ2-1; D: TRBD2; DNA: TGCGCCAGCAGCTTGGAGGGCGGGGGGATAGGGTACAATGAGCAGTTCTTC; CDR3: CASSLEGGGIGYNEQFF
V: TRBV4-2; length: 13; size: .; J: TRBJ1-1; D: .; DNA: TGTGCCAGCAGCCATCAGGGACAAGGTGACGCTTTCTTT; CDR3: CASSHQGQGDAFF
V: TRBV5-8; length: 18; size: .; J: TRBJ1-2; D: TRBD1; DNA: TGTGCCAGCAGCTTGGTGGCAGGGGGCCCCTTAGCTAACTATGGCTACACCTTC; CDR3: CASSLVAGGPLANYGYTF
V: TRBV9; length: 16; size: few; J: TRBJ2-1; D: TRBD2; DNA: TGTGCCAGCAGCCCTAGCGGGGGGAGCTCCTACAATGAGCAGTTCTTC; CDR3: CASSPSGGSSYNEQFF
V: TRBV7-2; length: 14; size: .; J: TRBJ2-7; D: .; DNA: TGTGCCAGCAGCTTAGTTGGGTCGGCGGGCGAGCAGTACTTC; CDR3: CASSLVGSAGEQYF
V: TRBV5-1; length: 18; size: .; J: TRBJ2-1; D: TRBD2; DNA: TGCGCCAGCAGCTTTTTTCTAGCGGGAGGAATGGTTGACAATGAGCAGTTCTTC; CDR3: CASSFFLAGGMVDNEQFF
V: TRBV4-2; length: 15; size: .; J: TRBJ1-1; D: .; DNA: TGTGCCAGCAGCCAAGATAGTTTCACGCGCCTAGTAGCTTTCTTT; CDR3: CASSQDSFTRLVAFF
V: TRBV6-6; length: 16; size: .; J: TRBJ2-3; D: .; DNA: TGTGCCAGCAGTTACTCGAAGACGGGGGGCACAGATACGCAGTATTTT; CDR3: CASSYSKTGGTDTQYF
V: TRBV7-8; length: 15; size: once; J: TRBJ2-2; D: .; DNA: TGTGCCAGCACCCGAGGGGGGGAGAGGACCGGGGAGCTGTTTTTT; CDR3: CASTRGGERTGELFF
V: TRBV6-1; length: 16; size: few; J: TRBJ2-5; D: TRBD1; DNA: TGTGCCAGCAGTGAGTTCGGGACAGGGGGCCTGGAGACCCAGTACTTC; CDR3: CASSEFGTGGLETQYF
V: TRBV13; length: 17; size: once; J: TRBJ2-2; D: TRBD2; DNA: TGTGCCAGCAGCCTCGGACTAGCGGGGGGGGACACCGGGGAGCTGTTTTTT; CDR3: CASSLGLAGGDTGELFF
V: TRBV9; length: 16; size: few; J: TRBJ2-7; D: TRBD1; DNA: TGTGCCAGCAGCGCGACGGAGGGGACAGGGTTCTACGAGCAGTACTTC; CDR3: CASSATEGTGFYEQYF
V: TRBV15; length: 12; size: .; J: TRBJ2-5; D: .; DNA: TGTGCCACCAGCAGAGACCCCAATACCCAGTACTTC; CDR3: CATSRDPNTQYF
V: TRBV11-3; length: 17; size: .; J: TRBJ1-2; D: TRBD1; DNA: TGTGCCAGCAGCTTTTCCGGGACAGGGGTTATTAACTATGGCTACACCTTC; CDR3: CASSFSGTGVINYGYTF
V: TRBV6-1; length: 14; size: .; J: TRBJ1-4; D: .; DNA: TGTGCCAGCATCCGAGACCAGGGCGTCGAAAAACTGTTTTTT; CDR3: CASIRDQGVEKLFF
V: TRBV5-1; length: 15; size: .; J: TRBJ2-7; D: TRBD2; DNA: TGCGCCAGCAGCTTGGTAGCGGGGGGCAGCTACGAGCAGTACTTC; CDR3: CASSLVAGGSYEQYF
V: TRBV7-9; length: 17; size: .; J: TRBJ2-6; D: .; DNA: TGTGCCAGCAGCTCGGGAAACACGGGTCCTGGGGCCAACGTCCTGACTTTC; CDR3: CASSSGNTGPGANVLTF
V: TRBV7-8; length: 13; size: .; J: TRBJ1-1; D: .; DNA: TGTGCCAGCAGCTCCAGGGGGAACACTGAAGCTTTCTTT; CDR3: CASSSRGNTEAFF
V: TRBV6-1; length: 13; size: .; J: TRBJ2-7; D: TRBD1; DNA: TGTGCCAGCAGTGCCGGGACAGGATACGAGCAGTACTTC; CDR3: CASSAGTGYEQYF
V: TRBV4-1; length: 16; size: .; J: TRBJ2-1; D: TRBD2; DNA: TGCGCCAGCAGCCAAGTAGGAGCGGGAATCTACAATGAGCAGTTCTTC; CDR3: CASSQVGAGIYNEQFF